The 29 T cell receptor beta chains presented below share a single source sample, sequenced in a study of blood T cells in healthy people across ages. Together with a sample-barcoded 5' primer, a J-beta primer mix was included in a second PCR lasting about 6 to 11 cycles. TCRdb itself ran the 5' RACE reads through MiXCR, one entry per CDR3 protein. The repertoire includes 1.5 million to 1.8 million distinct CDR3 sequences, 35% to 45% of them detected once, and over 3.5% sits in the top ten. The specimen was blood. The source is a woman under 30 in good health.

This clonotype was picked up one time. The rearrangement joins TRBV6-5 to TRBJ1-4; 7 nucleotides align to TRBD1. Germline V gives CDR1 MNHEY, CDR2 SVGAGI. V was pared by 2 bases and J by 6 bases, with 6 bases of the junction left unmatched. The CDR3 is made up of 15 amino acids. DNA of the CDR3: TGTGCCAGCAGTTACACGACAGGGCGGGATGAAAAACTGTTTTTT. It yields the protein CASSYTTGRDEKLFF.

CDR3 region: CASSEEASGANVLTF. For the CDR3, the DNA is TGTGCCAGCAGTGAAGAGGCCTCTGGGGCCAACGTCCTGACTTTC. The rearrangement uses TRBV2 and TRBJ2-6; D not resolved. Trimming left V 1 base short and J 0 bases short, with 4 bases between. The CDR3 sequence is 15 residues long. Germline CDR1 reads SNHLY; CDR2 reads FYNNEI.

This clonotype was seen only a few times. The chain recombines TRBV5-5 with TRBJ2-7; TRBD2 might be the D (5 bases). The CDR3 runs to 13 residues. Trimming left V 3 bases short and J 4 bases short, with 11 bases between. CDR1 is SGHKS, CDR2 YYEKEE, per germline (reference sequence). CDR3 sequence: CASSSNGLYEQYF. The DNA for the CDR3 is TGTGCCAGCAGCTCGAACGGACTGTACGAGCAGTACTTC. The variable domain in full, completed from reference TRBV5-5 and TRBJ2-7, reads DAGVTQSPTHLIKTRGQQVTLRCSPISGHKSVSWYQQVLGQGPQFIFQYYEKEERGRGNFPDRFSARQFPNYSSELNVNALLLGDSALYLCASSSNGLYEQYFGPGTRLTVT.

The chain combines TRBV5-1 with TRBJ2-1, with a possible D match to TRBD2 (6 bases). V was clipped by 4 bases and J by 8 bases, with 16 bases between them. CDR3 length equals 14 residues. Germline values: CDR1 SGHRS, CDR2 YFSETQ. The CDR3 spells CASSPGRLLDEQFF. CDR3 sequence (DNA): TGCGCCAGCAGCCCCGGGAGACTGCTCGATGAGCAGTTCTTC. The variable domain in full, completed from reference TRBV5-1 and TRBJ2-1, reads KAGVTQTPRYLIKTRGQQVTLSCSPISGHRSVSWYQQTPGQGLQFLFEYFSETQRNKGNFPGRFSGRQFSNSRSEMNVSTLELGDSALYLCASSPGRLLDEQFFGPGTRLTVL.

The rearrangement joins TRBV6-4 to TRBJ2-1; TRBD2 agrees at 11 bases. Germline CDR1 MRHNA, CDR2 SNTAGT. This CDR3 has 15 amino acids. With V trimmed by 5 bases and J by 7 bases, 7 bases remained unmatched. DNA of the CDR3: TGTGCCAGCAGTAGTAGCGGGGGGGGCCAGAATGAGCAGTTCTTC. It translates to CASSSSGGGQNEQFF.

CDR3 amino acids: CSADEWGSGNTIYF. Here the CDR3 DNA reads TGCAGCGCCGACGAGTGGGGCTCTGGAAACACCATATATTTT. The J gene is TRBJ1-3, the V gene TRBV29-1; D not resolved. The CDR3 spans 14 residues. The ends were cut back, 7 bases at V and 0 bases at J, with 13 bases in the middle. The germline gives CDR1 SQVTM, CDR2 ANQGSEA.

This chain links TRBV10-3 with TRBJ2-7; TRBD1 agrees at 7 bases. Germline V gene data show CDR1 as ENHRY and CDR2 as SYGVKD. The J segment lost 3 bases and the V segment lost 3 bases, leaving 17 bases of the junction unmatched. CDR3 length: 18 amino acids. The CDR3 bases are TGTGCCATCAGTGATCGGGACAGACCCGATTCGCCTGACTACGAGCAGTACTTC. This codes for CAISDRDRPDSPDYEQYF.

This clonotype was found a few times. The chain is built from TRBV29-1 and TRBJ2-1; D is ambiguous. The length of the CDR3 is 13 residues. Trimming pared 6 bases from V and 5 bases from J, leaving 14 bases between. Per germline, CDR1 SQVTM and CDR2 ANQGSEA. In nucleotides, the CDR3 is TGCAGCGTCTATCTTACAACCAACAATGAGCAGTTCTTC. Amino acid sequence: CSVYLTTNNEQFF.

This clonotype was found a few times. V gene TRBV3-1 combines with J gene TRBJ2-7; TRBD1 agrees at 10 bases. Germline loops: CDR1 LGHDT, CDR2 YNNKEL (reference sequence). Trimming cost V 4 bases and J 2 bases; bases outside gene matches: 8. The CDR3 extends over 16 amino acids. The CDR3 spells CASSRIGTGAPYEQYF. CDR3 sequence (DNA): TGTGCCAGCAGCCGAATCGGGACAGGGGCTCCCTACGAGCAGTACTTC.

This sequence joins TRBV5-1 and TRBJ1-2, with D unclear. This CDR3 has 14 residues. From germline, CDR1 is SGHRS and CDR2 YFSETQ. Trimming left V 4 bases short and J 1 base short, with 11 bases between. The CDR3 is CASSLMDSNYGYTF. The DNA of the CDR3 is TGCGCCAGCAGCCTCATGGATAGTAACTATGGCTACACCTTC.

The rearrangement joins TRBV28 to TRBJ1-1, with 7 bases matching TRBD1. The CDR3 contains 14 residues. V lost 5 bases to trimming and J lost 4 bases; unmatched junction nucleotides: 7. Germline CDR1 reads MDHEN; CDR2 reads SYDVKM. CDR3 coding DNA: TGTGCCAGCAGTAGGACAGGCGCAGGCACTGAAGCTTTCTTT. Amino acid sequence: CASSRTGAGTEAFF.

This rearrangement joins TRBV6-5 to TRBJ2-2; possibly TRBD2 for D (5 bases). The CDR3 loop spans 17 amino acids. Per germline, CDR1 MNHEY and CDR2 SVGAGI. The V gene lost 4 bases and the J gene lost 0 bases, with 15 bases spanning the gap. CDR3: CASSSPSSPANTGELFF. In nucleotides, the CDR3 is TGTGCCAGCAGTTCCCCGTCTAGCCCCGCGAACACCGGGGAGCTGTTTTTT.

J is TRBJ2-2 and V is TRBV27, with 7 bases matching TRBD1. This CDR3 region has 15 residues. Germline-derived CDR1 and CDR2 are MNHEY and SMNVEV (reference sequence). J lost 6 bases, V lost 4 bases, and 8 bases had no gene match. CDR3: CASSSRMTGSGELFF. The CDR3 DNA reads TGTGCCAGCAGTTCCCGAATGACAGGGTCCGGGGAGCTGTTTTTT.

The rearrangement joins TRBV11-2 to TRBJ2-4; TRBD2 matches 11 bases. The end of the DNA fits TRBJ2-5 better, so the J call may be wrong. From germline, CDR1 is SGHAT and CDR2 FQNNGV. The CDR3 runs to 17 residues. CDR3: CASSLYLTSGVQETQYF. Written as DNA, the CDR3 is TGTGCCAGCAGCTTATACCTGACTAGCGGGGTTCAAGAGACCCAGTACTTC.

The chain links TRBV7-2 to TRBJ2-5; possibly TRBD1 for D (6 bases). Germline CDR1 is SGHTA and CDR2 is FQGNSA. Between the trimmed V and J ends, which lost 5 bases and 5 bases, there was a span of 21 bases. This CDR3 contains 16 residues. The CDR3 loop reads CASSPWLGAPGETQYF. In DNA form, the CDR3 reads TGTGCCAGCAGCCCCTGGCTGGGGGCCCCTGGTGAGACCCAGTACTTC.

About this clonotype: Mismatch with germline at one junction end may stem from a read error. V is TRBV28 and J is TRBJ1-2; D unresolved. Germline CDR1 MDHEN, CDR2 SYDVKM. The CDR3 sequence is 11 residues long. CDR3 residues: CASSLGYGYPF. The CDR3 DNA reads TGTGCCAGCAGTTTGGGTTATGGCTACCCCTTC.

This clonotype occurred a few times. V gene TRBV29-1 combines with J gene TRBJ1-2, with D possibly being TRBD1 (5 bases). This CDR3 has 15 amino acids. Germline loops: CDR1 SQVTM, CDR2 ANQGSEA. V was shortened by 3 bases and J by 2 bases, with 16 bases between the two germline ends. The CDR3 region has the DNA TGCAGCGTTGATAAAACAGGCCCAGCAAACTATGGCTACACCTTC. Translated: CSVDKTGPANYGYTF.

The V gene is TRBV25-1, the J gene TRBJ1-2, with TRBD1 matching over 7 bases. CDR3 length: 15 residues. Germline V gene data show CDR1 as MGHDK and CDR2 as SYGVNS. V was pared by 5 bases and J by 7 bases, with 13 bases of the junction left unmatched. The CDR3 nucleotides are TGTGCCAGCAGTCCCCGGGACAGACTATTGGGTGGCTACACCTTC. It is translated as CASSPRDRLLGGYTF.

This chain uses TRBV20-1 with TRBJ2-1, with 8 bases aligning to TRBD2. The V and J ends lost 0 bases and 0 bases, in that order; junction bases with no gene match: 7. CDR1 and CDR2 from the germline V gene are DFQATT and SNEGSKA (reference sequence). The CDR3 runs 17 residues. CDR3 in DNA: TGCAGTGCTAGAGATCAGGTTAGCGGGACCTCCTACAATGAGCAGTTCTTC. Translation: CSARDQVSGTSYNEQFF.

This clonotype was counted between two and nine times. The V gene is TRBV29-1, the J gene TRBJ1-2; 7 positions match TRBD1. Germline V gene sequence: CDR1 SQVTM, CDR2 ANQGSEA. This CDR3 has 13 amino acids. V gave up 4 bases and J gave up 0 bases; unmatched junction bases: 2. The CDR3 sequence is CSVVDRPNYGYTF. CDR3 nucleotides: TGCAGCGTTGTGGACAGGCCTAACTATGGCTACACCTTC.

CDR3 sequence: CASSQEPGGEQYF. The CDR3 DNA follows: TGTGCCAGCAGCCAAGAACCAGGGGGTGAGCAGTACTTC. The chain employs TRBV7-9 and TRBJ2-5, with 7 bases matching TRBD1. The CDR3 loop spans 13 amino acids. Trimming took 5 bases from V and 11 from J; bases not matched to a gene: 11. Per germline, CDR1 SEHNR and CDR2 FQNEAQ (reference sequence).

The J gene is TRBJ2-1, the V gene TRBV6-6, with D uncertain. The germline V gene has CDR1 MNHNY and CDR2 SVGAGI (reference sequence). V was trimmed by 4 bases and J by 8 bases, leaving 9 bases between them. CDR3 size: 12 residues. The CDR3: CASSSVSYEQFF. For the CDR3, the DNA is TGTGCCAGCAGTTCCGTATCATATGAGCAGTTCTTC.

This clonotype has ten or more counts. The V call is TRBV2, the J call TRBJ1-5; D unresolved. Trimming took 3 bases from V and 5 from J, leaving 8 bases between them. The CDR3 contains 13 residues. Germline V gene sequence: CDR1 SNHLY, CDR2 FYNNEI. CDR3 in DNA: TGTGCCAGCAGTGAGAGGGTGCATCAGCCCCAGCATTTT. This codes for CASSERVHQPQHF.

The chain links TRBV5-1 to TRBJ2-2, with D unresolved. This CDR3 has 14 amino acids. The germline V gene has CDR1 SGHRS and CDR2 YFSETQ. V lost 2 bases and J 0 bases, leaving 5 bases between the germline ends. DNA of the CDR3: TGCGCCAGCAGCTTCGACACGAACACCGGGGAGCTGTTTTTT. The encoded protein is CASSFDTNTGELFF.

The CDR3 sequence is CASSRQGEVTEAFF. The DNA for the CDR3 is TGTGCCAGCAGTAGACAGGGCGAGGTAACTGAAGCTTTCTTT. The chain is built from TRBV2 and TRBJ1-1, with 7 nucleotides matching TRBD1. In germline, CDR1 is SNHLY, CDR2 FYNNEI. The CDR3 runs to 14 residues. V lost 5 bases to trimming and J lost 5 bases; unmatched junction nucleotides: 8.

The chain links TRBV7-9 to TRBJ2-3; D is possibly TRBD1 or TRBD2 (5 bases each). Germline CDR1 and CDR2: SEHNR and FQNEAQ (reference sequence). The CDR3 runs to 15 residues. V was shortened by 1 base and J by 2 bases, with 10 bases between the two germline ends. The CDR3 nucleotides are TGTGCCAGCAGCTTAGGGGACCGCTACACAGATACGCAGTATTTT. It encodes CASSLGDRYTDTQYF.

This clonotype was counted between two and nine times. The chain carries TRBV7-2 and TRBJ2-7; no clear D. The ends were cut back, 5 bases at V and 2 bases at J, with 13 bases in the middle. The CDR3 has 14 residues. In germline, CDR1 is SGHTA, CDR2 FQGNSA. Written as DNA, the CDR3 is TGTGCCAGCAGCCTAATGACCTTGGCCTACGAGCAGTACTTC. It translates to CASSLMTLAYEQYF.

The chain has TRBV29-1 and TRBJ2-7; 8 bases are shared with TRBD2. The germline V gene has CDR1 SQVTM and CDR2 ANQGSEA. Trimming at V came to 4 bases and at J to 7 bases, leaving 15 bases not matched to a gene. The CDR3 is 15 residues long. The CDR3: CSVGQRLASYNEQYF. CDR3 DNA: TGCAGCGTTGGACAGAGACTAGCGAGCTACAATGAGCAGTACTTC.

This clonotype was seen at least ten times. In DNA, the CDR3 is TGCAGCGTTGAAGGCCGGGACTTTTACAATGAGCAGTTCTTC. Translated: CSVEGRDFYNEQFF. This rearrangement joins TRBV29-1 to TRBJ2-1, with D maybe TRBD2 (6 bases). V was shortened by 1 base and J by 4 bases, with 11 bases between the two germline ends. From germline, CDR1 is SQVTM and CDR2 ANQGSEA. This CDR3 is 14 amino acids long.